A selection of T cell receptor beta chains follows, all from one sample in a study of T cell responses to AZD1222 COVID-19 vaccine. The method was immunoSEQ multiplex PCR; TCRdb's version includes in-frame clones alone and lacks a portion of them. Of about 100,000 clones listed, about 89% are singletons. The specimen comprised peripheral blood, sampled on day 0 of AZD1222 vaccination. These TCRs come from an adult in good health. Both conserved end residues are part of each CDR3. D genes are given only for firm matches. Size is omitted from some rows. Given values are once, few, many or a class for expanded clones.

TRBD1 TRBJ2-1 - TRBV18 TGTGCCAGCTCACCCGGGGCAGACAGGGTATACAATGAGCAGTTCTTC CASSPGADRVYNEQFF
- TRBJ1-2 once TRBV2 TGTGCCAGCACCTCGGACGCAAGGGGCTACACCTTC CASTSDARGYTF
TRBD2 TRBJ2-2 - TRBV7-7 TGTGCTAGCAGCTTAGGGACTAGCGGCACCGGGGAGCTGTTTTTT CASSLGTSGTGELFF
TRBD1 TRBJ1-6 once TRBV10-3 TGTGCCATCAGTGCGGGACAGGGTGTTGGAGAACCCCTCCACTTT CAISAGQGVGEPLHF
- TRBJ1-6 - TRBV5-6 TGTGCCAGCAGCTTGCAGCTGGACACCTTCTATAATTCACCCCTCCACTTT CASSLQLDTFYNSPLHF
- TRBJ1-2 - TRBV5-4 TGTGCCAGCAGCTTCTACGACAGTACTTTCTATGGCTACACCTTC CASSFYDSTFYGYTF
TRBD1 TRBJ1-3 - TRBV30 TGTGCCTGGGTACCTCAGGGGGCCCTCTCTGGAAACACCATATATTTT CAWVPQGALSGNTIYF
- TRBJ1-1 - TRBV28 TGTGCCAGCAGTTTCTGGGGTACTGAAGCTTTCTTT CASSFWGTEAFF
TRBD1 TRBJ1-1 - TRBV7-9 TGTGCCAGCAGCCCCCCCAGCGACAGGGGGCCTCCTGAAGCTTTCTTT CASSPPSDRGPPEAFF
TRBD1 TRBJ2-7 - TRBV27 TGTGCCAGCAGTCCAGGCCCCGGGACAGGGTTGTCGTACGAGCAGTACTTC CASSPGPGTGLSYEQYF
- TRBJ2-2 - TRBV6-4 TGTGCCAGCAGCCAACAGACGAACACCGGGGAGCTGTTTTTT CASSQQTNTGELFF
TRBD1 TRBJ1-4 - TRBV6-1 TGTGCCAGCAGTGAAGCGTTGGGACAGGGGAGGTGGAAACTGTTTTTT CASSEALGQGRWKLFF
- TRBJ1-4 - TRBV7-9 TGTGCCAGCAGCTTAGTACTGGCAAGAAGTTGGGAAAAACTGTTTTTT CASSLVLARSWEKLFF
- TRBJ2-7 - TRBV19 TGTGCCAGTTCCCGGGACATCAGCTCCTACGAGCAGTACTTC CASSRDISSYEQYF
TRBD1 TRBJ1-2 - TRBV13 TGTGCCAGCAGCGAGGGGACAGGGAACTATGGCTACACCTTC CASSEGTGNYGYTF
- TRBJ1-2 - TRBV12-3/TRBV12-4 TGTGCCAGCAGTTTCCGGACAGCTTATGGCTACACCTTC CASSFRTAYGYTF
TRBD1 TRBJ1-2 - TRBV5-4 TGTGCCAGCAGCTTGGGACAGGGAAACTATGGCTACACCTTC CASSLGQGNYGYTF
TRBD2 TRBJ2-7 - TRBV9 TGTGCCAGCAAGGGACTAGAAGGCGAGCAGTACTTC CASKGLEGEQYF
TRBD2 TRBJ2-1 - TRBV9 TGTGCCAGCAGCCCGCAGGGACTAGCGGGCCTTGAGCAGTTCTTC CASSPQGLAGLEQFF
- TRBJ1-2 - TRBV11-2 TGTGCCAGCAGCTTAGCGGACTATGGCTACACCTTC CASSLADYGYTF
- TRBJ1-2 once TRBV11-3 TGTGCCAGCAGCCCCGACAGCGCACGCTATGGCTACACCTTC CASSPDSARYGYTF
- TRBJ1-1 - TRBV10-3 TGTGCCATCAGTGACCCAGGGAGTAGGACTGAAGCTTTCTTT CAISDPGSRTEAFF
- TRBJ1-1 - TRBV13 TGTGTCAGCAGCTTAGGGCAGTTGAACACTGAAGCTTTCTTT CVSSLGQLNTEAFF
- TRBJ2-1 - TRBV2 TGTGCCAGCACGAAAACGCACAGGGAATCCTACAATGAGCAGTTCTTC CASTKTHRESYNEQFF
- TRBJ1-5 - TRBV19 TGTGCCACCGAACGGGGCGGGTCGAGTCAGCCCCAGCATTTT CATERGGSSQPQHF
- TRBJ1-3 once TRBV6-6 TGTGCCAGCAGAGGACAGTCATCTGGAAACACCATATATTTT CASRGQSSGNTIYF
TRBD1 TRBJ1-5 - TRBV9 TGTGCCAGCAGCGCCGGGACAGAAAGGGGTCAGCCCCAGCATTTT CASSAGTERGQPQHF
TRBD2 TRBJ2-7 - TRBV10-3 TGTGCCATCGGACTAGCGGGCGCCTACGAGCAGTACTTC CAIGLAGAYEQYF
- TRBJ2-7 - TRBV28 TGTGCCAGCAGGGACCAACAGGGATTGGAGGACGAGCAGTACTTC CASRDQQGLEDEQYF
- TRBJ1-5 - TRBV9 TGTGCCGGCCCCCGGGTCGCTTTAGAGGGAGGCAATCAGCCCCAGCATTTT CAGPRVALEGGNQPQHF
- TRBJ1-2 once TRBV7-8 TGTGCCAGCAGCTCCGTGACAGCTAACTATGGCTACACCTTC CASSSVTANYGYTF
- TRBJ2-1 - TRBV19 TGTGCCAGTAGTCGTCCCCAATCCCAGGTTGAGCAGTTCTTC CASSRPQSQVEQFF
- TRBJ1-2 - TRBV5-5 TGTGCCAGCAGCTTGGAAGGGGTGACTAACTATGGCTACACCTTC CASSLEGVTNYGYTF
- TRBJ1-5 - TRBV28 TGTGCCAGCACCCCTGGGGGTACCGGGAGTCAGCCCCAGCATTTT CASTPGGTGSQPQHF
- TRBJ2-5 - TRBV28 TGTGCCAGCAGTTTAGCCAGGGGCCTCCAAGAGACCCAGTACTTC CASSLARGLQETQYF
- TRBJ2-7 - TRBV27 TGTGCCAGCAGTCCAAGACACCGGACCTACGAGCAGTACTTC CASSPRHRTYEQYF
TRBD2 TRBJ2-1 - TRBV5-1 TGCGCCAGCAGATTTAGACTAGCGGGAGTGAAAGCCAATGAGCAGTTCTTC CASRFRLAGVKANEQFF
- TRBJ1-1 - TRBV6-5 TGTGCCAGCAGTTACGCCACAGTGAACACTGAAGCTTTCTTT CASSYATVNTEAFF
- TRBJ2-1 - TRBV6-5 TGTGCCAGCAGTTACTCGGGTAGCGCTGATGAGCAGTTCTTC CASSYSGSADEQFF
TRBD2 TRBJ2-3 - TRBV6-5 TGTGCCACCGGGAGGGCTCACACAGATACGCAGTATTTT CATGRAHTDTQYF
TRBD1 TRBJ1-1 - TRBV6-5 TGTGCCAGCAGCGACAGGGGACGCGCTTTCTTT CASSDRGRAFF
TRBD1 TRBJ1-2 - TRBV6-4 TGTGCCAGCAGCGTCGGGACAGGGACATATGGCTACACCTTC CASSVGTGTYGYTF
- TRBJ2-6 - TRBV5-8 TGTGCCAGCCTTCAATGGGGCTCCCACTCTGGGGCCAACGTCCTGACTTTC CASLQWGSHSGANVLTF
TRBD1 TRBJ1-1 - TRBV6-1 TGTGCCAGCAGTGATGGGACAGGGGGGAACACTGAAGCTTTCTTT CASSDGTGGNTEAFF
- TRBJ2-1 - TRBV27 TGTGCCAGCAGCACCTACCGTCGTAGGGGCGATGAGCAGTTCTTC CASSTYRRRGDEQFF
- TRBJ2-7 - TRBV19 TGTGCCAGTAGGAGGGACACCGGGAGCTCCTACGGGCAGTACTTC CASRRDTGSSYGQYF
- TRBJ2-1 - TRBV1 TGCACCAGCAGCCAAGAATTCATCTTCCCCGGACTAGCGGGGGCCGTCCACAATGAGCAGTTCTTC CTSSQEFIFPGLAGAVHNEQFF
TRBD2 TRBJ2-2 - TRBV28 TGTGCCAGCAGCGTTAGCGGGAGACGAGCCGGGGAGCTGTTTTTT CASSVSGRRAGELFF
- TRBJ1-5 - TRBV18 TGTGCCAGCTCACCATTTGGGGGGGGAGATCAGCCCCAGCATTTT CASSPFGGGDQPQHF
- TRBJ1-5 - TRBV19 TGTGCCAGTACCCCGGGAAGGGTGGGCAATCAGCCCCAGCATTTT CASTPGRVGNQPQHF